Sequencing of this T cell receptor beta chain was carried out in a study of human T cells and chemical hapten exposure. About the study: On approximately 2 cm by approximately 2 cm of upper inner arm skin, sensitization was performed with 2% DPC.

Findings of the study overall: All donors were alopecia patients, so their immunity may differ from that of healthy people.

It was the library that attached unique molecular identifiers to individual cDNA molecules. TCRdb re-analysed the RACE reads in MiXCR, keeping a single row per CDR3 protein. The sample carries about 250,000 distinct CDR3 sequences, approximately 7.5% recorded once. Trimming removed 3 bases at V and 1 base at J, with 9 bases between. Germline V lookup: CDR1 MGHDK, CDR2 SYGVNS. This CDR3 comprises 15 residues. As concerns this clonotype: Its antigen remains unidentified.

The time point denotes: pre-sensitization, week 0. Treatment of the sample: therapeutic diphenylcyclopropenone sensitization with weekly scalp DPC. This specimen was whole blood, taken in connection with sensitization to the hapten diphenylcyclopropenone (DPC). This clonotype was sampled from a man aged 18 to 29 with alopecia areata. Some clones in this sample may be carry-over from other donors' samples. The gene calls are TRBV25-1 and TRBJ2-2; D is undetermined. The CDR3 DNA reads TGTGCCAGCAGTGATAGTCGGAGGAACACCGGGGAGCTGTTTTTT. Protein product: CASSDSRRNTGELFF. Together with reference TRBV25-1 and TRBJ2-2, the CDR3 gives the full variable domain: EADIYQTPRYLVIGTGKKITLECSQTMGHDKMYWYQQDPGMELHLIHYSYGVNSTEKGDLSSESTVSRIRTEHFPLTLESARPSHTSQYLCASSDSRRNTGELFFGEGSRLTVL.